This T cell receptor beta chain derives from a study of neurological immune-mediated disorders. Study summary: The study included around 34 multiple sclerosis patients, approximately 31 relapsing-remitting and 3 secondary progressive.

A single record per CDR3 protein comes from TCRdb applying MiXCR to the 5' RACE reads. The sample includes 65,000 to 80,000 distinct CDR3 sequences, roughly 4.4% of them seen just once. The unsorted libraries were made from 2 million PBMCs kept at -80 C. Ten or more counts support this clonotype. In germline, CDR1 is DFQATT, CDR2 SNEGSKA (reference sequence). CDR3 length: 19 residues. With 0 bases removed from V and 0 bases from J, the gap between germline ends came to 18 bases. Specimen: PBMCs. The receptor's source is a woman between 65 and 79 years old with multiple sclerosis. The chain joins TRBV20-1 to TRBJ1-6, with unresolved D. This chain's CDR3 is CSARDDVDWTSSYNSPLHF. The CDR3 nucleotides read TGCAGTGCTAGAGATGATGTAGACTGGACGAGCTCCTATAATTCACCCCTCCACTTT.